These 2 T cell receptor beta chains originate from one sample sequenced in a study of T cells after yellow fever vaccination. TCRdb analysed the 5' RACE reads with MiXCR anew, one entry per CDR3 protein. The sample has about 330,000 distinct CDR3 sequences, approximately 4% seen once. Here the sequenced sample was PBMCs, taken 5 days after the yellow fever booster vaccination. These receptors all come from a man aged 18 to 30 who received the YFV17D yellow fever vaccine.

CDR3 loop: CASSAHETNYGYTF. CDR3 DNA sequence: TGTGCCAGCAGTGCGCACGAGACGAACTATGGCTACACCTTC. The rearrangement joins TRBV28 to TRBJ1-2; no clear D. The germline V gene encodes CDR1 MDHEN and CDR2 SYDVKM. This CDR3 has 14 amino acids. V was shortened by 5 bases and J by 2 bases, with 12 bases between the two germline ends.

This clonotype was seen only a few times. The chain couples TRBV6-5 to TRBJ2-3; 7 bases align to TRBD2. The germline gives CDR1 MNHEY, CDR2 SVGAGI. J was trimmed by 3 bases and V by 8 bases; bases with no gene match: 8. The CDR3 runs 14 residues. This CDR3 is CASALGGSTDTQYF. CDR3 nucleotides: TGTGCCAGCGCCCTGGGGGGGTCAACAGATACGCAGTATTTT.